The subject of this entry is one T cell receptor beta chain. Its antigen is currently unknown. Germline lookup yields CDR1 MNHEY and CDR2 SMNVEV (reference sequence). V lost 3 bases and J lost 8; bases outside the gene matches: 6. The CDR3 has 15 residues. The data stem from a study of response to subunit inactivated influenza vaccine. Study-wide results and limits: Authors suggested few new T cells are recruited by each seasonal influenza vaccination.

One entry per CDR3 protein, called by TCRdb with MiXCR from the RT-PCR reads. The sample shows 650,000 to 700,000 distinct CDR3 sequences, 15% to 18% of them seen only once. Sample: PBMCs from blood, taken about 13 days after vaccination. The receptor's source is a man aged 50 to 59 who received an inactivated influenza vaccine. The chain uses TRBV27 and TRBJ2-3; TRBD2 aligns across 12 bases. DNA for the CDR3: TGTGCCAGCAGTTTGATCCCTAGCGGGGGGGGTACGCAGTATTTT. Amino acids: CASSLIPSGGGTQYF.